These 3 T cell receptor beta chains share one sample of origin, sequenced in a study of T cells in localized non-small cell lung cancer. Sequencing used immunoSEQ multiplex PCR; TCRdb keeps in-frame clones, though not all of them. The sample holds 65,000 or so clones, roughly 76% seen once. The material sequenced was PBMCs, taken before any cancer treatment. The origin of the receptors is a man between 40 and 70 years old with stage II lung adenocarcinoma.

The CDR3 DNA follows: TGTGCCAGCAGCCGCCGTCTGGGACAGGGTATCACTGGGGCCAACGTCCTGACTTTC. Residues: CASSRRLGQGITGANVLTF. The V call is TRBV27, the J call TRBJ2-6; 9 nucleotides agree with TRBD1. This CDR3 has 19 amino acids. Germline V gene data show CDR1 as MNHEY and CDR2 as SMNVEV (reference sequence). The junction had 14 bases not matched to a gene; V was cut back by 6 bases and J by 2 bases.

The chain links TRBV2 to TRBJ2-3; 10 bases are a match to TRBD2. Losses at the gene ends were 7 bases for V and 4 bases for J; bases not matched to a gene: 2. CDR3 length: 13 amino acids. Germline CDR1 is SNHLY and CDR2 is FYNNEI. The CDR3: CASTLAGADTQYF. The DNA for the CDR3 is TGTGCCAGCACTCTAGCGGGAGCAGATACGCAGTATTTT.

V usage is TRBV6-1 and J usage is TRBJ1-1, with no clear D. The V gene lost 6 bases and the J gene lost 3 bases, with 8 bases spanning the gap. The CDR3 sequence is 12 residues long. Germline lookup yields CDR1 MNHNS and CDR2 SASEGT. The DNA of the CDR3 is TGTGCCAGCAGCTACCGCGACACTGAAGCTTTCTTT. Translating gives CASSYRDTEAFF.